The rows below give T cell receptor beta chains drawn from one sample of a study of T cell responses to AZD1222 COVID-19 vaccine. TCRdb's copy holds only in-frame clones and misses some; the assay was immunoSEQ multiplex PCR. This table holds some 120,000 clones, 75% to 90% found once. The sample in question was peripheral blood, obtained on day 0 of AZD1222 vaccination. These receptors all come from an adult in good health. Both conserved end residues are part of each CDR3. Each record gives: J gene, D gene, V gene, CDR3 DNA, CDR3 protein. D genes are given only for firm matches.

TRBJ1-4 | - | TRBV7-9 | TGTGCCAGCAGCTTAGTAGGAGGGGGGGCAACTAATGAAAAACTGTTTTTT | CASSLVGGGATNEKLFF
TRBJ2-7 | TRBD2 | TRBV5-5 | TGTGCCAGCAGCTTGGCTACTAGCGGGGGGGAATACTACGAGCAGTACTTC | CASSLATSGGEYYEQYF
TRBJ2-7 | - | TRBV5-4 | TGTGCCAGCAGTTTGCCCCGGGGGAGCTACGAGCAGTACTTC | CASSLPRGSYEQYF
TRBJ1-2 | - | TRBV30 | TGTGCCTGGCTAGAGGGCTACACCTTC | CAWLEGYTF
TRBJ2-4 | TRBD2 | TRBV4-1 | TGCGCCAGCAGCCAAGAAGTGGGGGGGATTTCCAAAAACATTCAGTACTTC | CASSQEVGGISKNIQYF
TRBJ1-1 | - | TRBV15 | TGTGCCACCAGCAGAGATCTGAACACAGCAGCTTTCTTT | CATSRDLNTAAFF
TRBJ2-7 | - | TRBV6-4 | TGTGCCAGCAGTGAACCAGGGAGATCGGACTACGAGCAGTACTTC | CASSEPGRSDYEQYF
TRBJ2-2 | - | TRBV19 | TGTGCCAGTAAAGCTGGGATCGGCACCGGGGAGCTGTTTTTT | CASKAGIGTGELFF
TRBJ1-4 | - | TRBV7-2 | TGTGCCAGCAGCTTAGGGACAGCTTCAACTAATGAAAAACTGTTTTTT | CASSLGTASTNEKLFF
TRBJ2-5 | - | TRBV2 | TGTGCCAGCAGTGAAGGGGCAAGTCGGGAGACCCAGTACTTC | CASSEGASRETQYF